This is a list of T cell receptor beta chains from one sample in a study of T cells after yellow fever vaccination. TCRdb redid the calling of the 5' RACE reads with MiXCR, one entry per CDR3 protein. The table shows approximately 250,000 distinct CDR3 sequences, with roughly 5.6% occurring only once. The sample here was CD4+ T cells sorted from PBMCs, taken on the day of the yellow fever booster vaccination. Receptor source: a man younger than 35 who received the YFV17D yellow fever vaccine. The CDR3 runs from the conserved cysteine through the conserved F or W. A D gene is named only where the DNA matches it firmly. The size entry is marked missing in some rows and otherwise reads once, few, many or a size class.

abundance	v_gene	d_gene	j_gene	CDR3nt	CDR3aa
many	TRBV20-1	-	TRBJ2-4	TGCAGTGCTACCAAGACACGGCGGGTGGGTGCCAAAAACATTCAGTACTTC	CSATKTRRVGAKNIQYF
-	TRBV12-3/TRBV12-4	TRBD1	TRBJ2-7	TGTGCCAGCAGTTTATCCCGGACAGGGGCTCTCGAGCAGTACTTC	CASSLSRTGALEQYF
-	TRBV11-2	-	TRBJ2-1	TGTGCCAGCAGCTTATTGGTGGCGGTCGAGCAGTTCTTC	CASSLLVAVEQFF
few	TRBV3-1	TRBD2	TRBJ2-3	TGTGCCAGCAGCCAAGATTGGGGTAGCGGGGGGACAGATACGCAGTATTTT	CASSQDWGSGGTDTQYF
-	TRBV10-1	-	TRBJ1-1	TGCGCCAGCAGTTTAACACGGAACACTGAAGCTTTCTTT	CASSLTRNTEAFF
few	TRBV20-1	-	TRBJ1-4	TGCAGTGCTAGAGAAGGGGGTAATGAAAAACTGTTTTTT	CSAREGGNEKLFF
few	TRBV5-5	-	TRBJ2-4	TGTGCCAGCAGCCCGCTGGGGGGGCTTGAAAACATTCAGTACTTC	CASSPLGGLENIQYF
-	TRBV5-1	TRBD1	TRBJ2-5	TGCGCCAGCAGCCTCCTGGACAGGCGTAACCAAGAGACCCAGTACTTC	CASSLLDRRNQETQYF
many	TRBV6-2/TRBV6-3	TRBD2	TRBJ2-3	TGTGCCAGCAGTTACTTAGCGGGGGGCCTTCAACCGCAGTATTTT	CASSYLAGGLQPQYF
-	TRBV11-2	-	TRBJ1-1	TGTGCCAGCAGCTTACAGGCGCTGACTGAAGCTTTCTTT	CASSLQALTEAFF
-	TRBV7-6	-	TRBJ2-1	TGTGCCAGCAGCTTCGAACCTTACAGGAGATCCATGAGCTCCTACAATGAGCAGTTCTTC	CASSFEPYRRSMSSYNEQFF
few	TRBV30	-	TRBJ2-5	TGTGCCTGGAGTCTTGGACCTCAAGAGACCCAGTACTTC	CAWSLGPQETQYF
few	TRBV6-5	TRBD1	TRBJ1-1	TGTGCCAGCAGTTACGACAGGGGGTCGAACACTGAAGCTTTCTTT	CASSYDRGSNTEAFF
few	TRBV20-1	TRBD2	TRBJ2-3	TGCAGTGCTTTAGCGGGGGGGCCCACAGATACGCAGTATTTT	CSALAGGPTDTQYF
many	TRBV5-1	-	TRBJ2-2	TGCGCCAGCCATACGGGCAACACCGGGGAGCTGTTTTTT	CASHTGNTGELFF
few	TRBV20-1	-	TRBJ1-5	TGCAGTGCTAGGTCGGCCGGCCAGCCCCAGCATTTT	CSARSAGQPQHF
many	TRBV24-1	TRBD1	TRBJ1-5	TGTGCCACCAGTGATCCCGGACAGGGAAGCAATCAGCCCCAGCATTTT	CATSDPGQGSNQPQHF